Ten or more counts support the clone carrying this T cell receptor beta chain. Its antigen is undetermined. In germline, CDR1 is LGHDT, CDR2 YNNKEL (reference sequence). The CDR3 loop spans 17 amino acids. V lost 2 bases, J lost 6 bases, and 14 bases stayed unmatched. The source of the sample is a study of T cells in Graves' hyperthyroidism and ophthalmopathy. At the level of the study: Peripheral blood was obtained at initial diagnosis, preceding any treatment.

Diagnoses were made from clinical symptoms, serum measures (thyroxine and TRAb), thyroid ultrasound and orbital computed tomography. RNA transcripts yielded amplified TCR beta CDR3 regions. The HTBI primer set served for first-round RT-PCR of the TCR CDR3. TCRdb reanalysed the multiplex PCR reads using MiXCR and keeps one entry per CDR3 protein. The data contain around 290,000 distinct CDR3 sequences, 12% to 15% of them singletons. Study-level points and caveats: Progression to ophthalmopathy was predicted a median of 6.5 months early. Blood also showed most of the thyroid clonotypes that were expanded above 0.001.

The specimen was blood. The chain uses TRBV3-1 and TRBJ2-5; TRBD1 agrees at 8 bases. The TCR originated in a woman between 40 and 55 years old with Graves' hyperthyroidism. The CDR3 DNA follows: TGTGCCAGCAGCCAATGGGCCAGGGGGCGCGGAGTAAAGACCCAGTACTTC. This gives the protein CASSQWARGRGVKTQYF.